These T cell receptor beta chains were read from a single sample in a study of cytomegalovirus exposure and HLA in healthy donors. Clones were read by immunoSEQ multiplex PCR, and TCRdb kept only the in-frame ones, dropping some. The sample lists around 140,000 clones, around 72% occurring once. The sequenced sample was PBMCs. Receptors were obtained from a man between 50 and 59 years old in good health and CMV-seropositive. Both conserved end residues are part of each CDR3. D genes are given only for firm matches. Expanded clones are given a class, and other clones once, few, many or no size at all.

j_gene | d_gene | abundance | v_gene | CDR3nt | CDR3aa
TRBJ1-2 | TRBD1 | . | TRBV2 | TGTGCCAGCAGTGCGGACAGGGAGAGGAACTATGGCTACACCTTC | CASSADRERNYGYTF
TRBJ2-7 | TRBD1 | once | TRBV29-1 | TGCAGCGTGGGGACAGTCTACGAGCAGTACTTC | CSVGTVYEQYF
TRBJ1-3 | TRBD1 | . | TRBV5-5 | TGTGCCAGCAGCTCCGGGACTTTGACAGGGTTTGGAAACACCATATATTTT | CASSSGTLTGFGNTIYF
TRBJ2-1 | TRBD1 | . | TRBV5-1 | TGCGCCAGCAGCGCGGACAGGGGGGCCTACAATGAGCAGTTCTTC | CASSADRGAYNEQFF
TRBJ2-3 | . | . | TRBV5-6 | TGTGCCAGCAGCCGTGGGGCAGGGAACACAGATACGCAGTATTTT | CASSRGAGNTDTQYF
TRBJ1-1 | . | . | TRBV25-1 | TGTGCCAGCAGACAGGGCTCTGAAGCTTTCTTT | CASRQGSEAFF
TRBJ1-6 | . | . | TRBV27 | TGTGCCAGCAGTTTACGGCAGGGGCCCGCGCCCCTCCACTTT | CASSLRQGPAPLHF
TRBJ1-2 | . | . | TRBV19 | TGTGCCAGTAGGACCAGAGGTGGGGGCCCGGGCTATGGCTACACCTTC | CASRTRGGGPGYGYTF
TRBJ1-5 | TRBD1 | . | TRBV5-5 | TGTGCCAGCAGCTTGGCGGACAGGGTAGGCAATCAGCCCCAGCATTTT | CASSLADRVGNQPQHF
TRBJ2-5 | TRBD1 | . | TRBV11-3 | TGTGCCAGCAGCCGCCGGGCCGGGACAGGTTGGCAGACCCAGTACTTC | CASSRRAGTGWQTQYF
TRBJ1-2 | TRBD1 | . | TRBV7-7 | TGTGCTAGCAGCTTAGGGAGGGACAGGGGGCCGAAGTATGGCTACACCTTC | CASSLGRDRGPKYGYTF